The rows below give T cell receptor beta chains drawn from one sample of a study of blood T cell repertoires in COVID-19. Repertoires were generated with immunoSEQ multiplex PCR, while TCRdb's copy carries only in-frame clones and drops some. This sample carries 180,000 or so clones, 70% to 90% of them seen once, and the ten largest clones take more than 0.75%. Sequences were obtained from peripheral blood. These receptors were obtained from a man younger than 35 with acute or convalescent COVID-19. The CDR3 runs from the conserved cysteine through the conserved F or W. Fields, in order: CDR3 DNA, CDR3 protein, J gene, D gene, clone size, V gene. The D gene is left open where the match is weak. Some rows mark clone size as missing; the rest say once, few, many or name a class of expanded clone.

TGTGCCAGCAGCCGACAGGGGTCCACCTACAATGAGCAGTTCTTC,CASSRQGSTYNEQFF,TRBJ2-1,TRBD1,-,TRBV14
TGTGCCAGCAGCCCTCCGGGTTCAGCGTACAATGAGCAGTTCTTC,CASSPPGSAYNEQFF,TRBJ2-1,-,-,TRBV13
TGCGCCAGCAGCTTGGTGGGGGCCAGCACTGAAGCTTTCTTT,CASSLVGASTEAFF,TRBJ1-1,-,few,TRBV5-1
TGTGCCATCAGTGACAGGGGGTCAGAGACCCAGTACTTC,CAISDRGSETQYF,TRBJ2-5,TRBD1,-,TRBV10-3
TGTGCCAGCAGTGAAGAGACAGCCTCAGTGACACCCCTCCACTTT,CASSEETASVTPLHF,TRBJ1-6,-,-,TRBV2
TGCGCCAGCAGATCCGGGACAGGGGACGGATATGGCTACACCTTC,CASRSGTGDGYGYTF,TRBJ1-2,TRBD1,few,TRBV10-1
TGTGCCAGCAGCCCGGAGTTCAGTGCTCGACCCCCTCCTTTCTTT,CASSPEFSARPPPFF,TRBJ1-1,-,-,TRBV7-8
TGTGCCAGCAGTTACGGGGGGTACAATGAGCAGTTCTTC,CASSYGGYNEQFF,TRBJ2-1,-,-,TRBV6-5
TGTGCCAGCAGCTTGTGGGGGGGCTCTGTCGAGACCCAGTACTTC,CASSLWGGSVETQYF,TRBJ2-5,-,-,TRBV7-3
TGTGCCAGCAGTGGGTCCTCGAGGGGGCCCAAGACCCAGTACTTC,CASSGSSRGPKTQYF,TRBJ2-5,TRBD1,few,TRBV25-1
TGTGCCAGTAGTATAAGGGGAGGAAACAATGAGCAGTTCTTC,CASSIRGGNNEQFF,TRBJ2-1,-,-,TRBV19